A selection of T cell receptor beta chains follows, all from one sample in a study of blood T cell repertoires in COVID-19. Only in-frame clones appear in the TCRdb table, and some are missing; sequencing was by immunoSEQ multiplex PCR. The sample yields around 50,000 clones, approximately 86% seen once. Sequencing was performed on peripheral blood. The source is an elderly woman with COVID-19, enrolled during active disease. CDR3s include the opening cysteine and the closing phenylalanine or tryptophan. A D gene is named only where the DNA matches it firmly. Only some rows state a clone size, as once, few, many or a class for expanded clones.

j_call cdr3_length clone_size d_call v_call cdr3_nt cdr3_aa
TRBJ2-7 11 NA NA TRBV21-1 TGTGCCAGCAGCCTACCTCGGGAGCAGTACTTC CASSLPREQYF
TRBJ1-1 16 NA NA TRBV19 TGTGCCAGTAGTATCAGCGACTTACTGCGGAACACTGAAGCTTTCTTT CASSISDLLRNTEAFF
TRBJ2-2 13 NA TRBD2 TRBV6-5 TGTGCCAGCACCCCCTGGGAGGGCGGGGAGCTGTTTTTT CASTPWEGGELFF
TRBJ2-3 16 NA TRBD1 TRBV20-1 TGCAGTGCTAGTTTAAGACAGGGCCCTAGCACAGATACGCAGTATTTT CSASLRQGPSTDTQYF
TRBJ1-4 16 NA NA TRBV30 TGTGCCTGGAGTGTTCCCTCGGGGGGGCCTCGCGAAAAACTGTTTTTT CAWSVPSGGPREKLFF
TRBJ1-3 16 NA TRBD1 TRBV3-1/TRBV3-2 TGTGCCAGCAGCCAAGGCCGGACAGGCAAAGGGAACACCATATATTTT CASSQGRTGKGNTIYF
TRBJ2-3 11 NA NA TRBV30 TGTGTGGTGGCCTTGGCAGATACGCAGTATTTT CVVALADTQYF
TRBJ1-1 17 NA TRBD1 TRBV30 TGTGCCTGGAGTGTGACGATTTTAGGGACAGGGGTTACTGAAGCTTTCTTT CAWSVTILGTGVTEAFF
TRBJ2-1 15 once TRBD2 TRBV5-1 TGCGCCAGCAGCGTGAGCGGGGGGCCCTACAATGAGCAGTTCTTC CASSVSGGPYNEQFF
TRBJ2-2 15 NA NA TRBV27 TGTGCCAGCAGTTTGATCAGGGTTGGCACCGGGGAGCTGTTTTTT CASSLIRVGTGELFF
TRBJ1-1 16 NA TRBD1 TRBV2 TGTGCCAGCAAGGGGAGACAGGGGCCCCCGGTCACTGAAGCTTTCTTT CASKGRQGPPVTEAFF
TRBJ1-3 15 NA NA TRBV19 TGTGCCAGTAGCCGGGACTATAGCTCTGGAAACACCATATATTTT CASSRDYSSGNTIYF
TRBJ1-6 14 NA TRBD1 TRBV27 TGTGCCAGCAGCCACGACAGGGGAGTATCACCCCTCCACTTT CASSHDRGVSPLHF
TRBJ1-5 16 NA NA TRBV19 TGTGCCAGTAGTAATCCGTCCAGGGGAAGCAATCAGCCCCAGCATTTT CASSNPSRGSNQPQHF
TRBJ2-6 14 NA NA TRBV11-2 TGTGCCAGCAGCTTAGATCGTGGGGCCAACGTCCTGACTTTC CASSLDRGANVLTF
TRBJ2-3 15 NA TRBD1 TRBV5-4 TGTGCCAGCAGCCCAGGGACAGGGATCACAGATACGCAGTATTTT CASSPGTGITDTQYF
TRBJ2-5 15 few NA TRBV5-1 TGCGCCAGCAGCTTGGATGGGACTCTTCAAGAGACCCAGTACTTC CASSLDGTLQETQYF
TRBJ2-1 17 NA TRBD2 TRBV11-2 TGTGCCAGCAGCGCCCTCGTCTCTAGCGGGGGTTACAATGAGCAGTTCTTC CASSALVSSGGYNEQFF
TRBJ1-2 16 NA TRBD1 TRBV3-1/TRBV3-2 TGTGCCAGCAGCCAAGTTGCCGGGACAGGGCCCTATGGCTACACCTTC CASSQVAGTGPYGYTF
TRBJ2-7 14 NA NA TRBV6-5 TGTGCCAGCAGGCCCTTTGAGAGATCCTACGAGCAGTACTTC CASRPFERSYEQYF
TRBJ1-5 15 NA NA TRBV27 TGTGCCAGCAGTGTCAGGTCTTATAGCAATCAGCCCCAGCATTTT CASSVRSYSNQPQHF
TRBJ2-5 15 NA TRBD1 TRBV5-4 TGTGCCAGCAGCCCCACAACAGGGGGCGGGGAGACCCAGTACTTC CASSPTTGGGETQYF
TRBJ2-5 16 NA TRBD1 TRBV3-1/TRBV3-2 TGTGCCAGCAACCCTCCCGGGACAGGGCAGGGAGAGACCCAGTACTTC CASNPPGTGQGETQYF
TRBJ2-7 15 once NA TRBV6-5 TGTGCCAGCAGTTACTCGAGAATGGGGCCCTACGAGCAGTACTTC CASSYSRMGPYEQYF
TRBJ1-4 13 NA NA TRBV27 TGTGCCAGCAGACGCGGCAGGGATGAAAAACTGTTTTTT CASRRGRDEKLFF
TRBJ2-3 15 NA TRBD2 TRBV6-2/TRBV6-3 TGTGCCAGCAGCCTAAGCGGGAGTCCCACAGATACGCAGTATTTT CASSLSGSPTDTQYF
TRBJ2-4 17 NA NA TRBV6-1 TGTGCCAGCAGTGAGCCGAAAGTAAAACTAGCCAAAAACATTCAGTACTTC CASSEPKVKLAKNIQYF
TRBJ2-3 16 NA TRBD1 TRBV19 TGTGCCAGTAGTATCGAGGGGACAGGGAGAACAGATACGCAGTATTTT CASSIEGTGRTDTQYF
TRBJ1-1 12 NA NA TRBV12-3/TRBV12-4 TGTGCCAGCAGCTCCCGGTGGACTGAAGCTTTCTTT CASSSRWTEAFF
TRBJ1-6 14 NA NA TRBV9 TGTGCCAGCAGCGATGGGAGTTATAATTCACCCCTCCACTTT CASSDGSYNSPLHF
TRBJ2-3 16 NA NA TRBV15 TGTGCCACCAGTAAGCGGGACATTGGGGGGGCAGATACGCAGTATTTT CATSKRDIGGADTQYF
TRBJ1-2 13 NA NA TRBV18 TGTGCCAGCTCCCTCGGGGAAAACTATGGCTACACCTTC CASSLGENYGYTF
TRBJ1-1 13 NA NA TRBV2 TGTGCCAGTCAAATCGGGGAAAACACTGAAGCTTTCTTT CASQIGENTEAFF
TRBJ2-1 15 NA NA TRBV7-8 TGTGCCAGCAGCAACAGGGGAGGAGGGAACAATGAGCAGTTCTTC CASSNRGGGNNEQFF
TRBJ2-1 17 once TRBD2 TRBV27 TGTGCCAGCAGTTTTCTCCCGGCGGGCGGGGGGTACAATGAGCAGTTCTTC CASSFLPAGGGYNEQFF
TRBJ1-2 14 few TRBD1 TRBV18 TGTGCCAGCTCACTACAGGGGGCGGGCTATGGCTACACCTTC CASSLQGAGYGYTF
TRBJ2-5 13 NA TRBD1 TRBV18 TGTGCCAGTGGTGACAGGGCGGGTGAGACCCAGTACTTC CASGDRAGETQYF
TRBJ1-2 15 NA NA TRBV27 TGTGCCAGCAGCACTCACGAACTCGGGGGAAATGGCTACACCTTC CASSTHELGGNGYTF
TRBJ1-5 13 few NA TRBV6-5 TGTGCCAGCAGTTCACTTGATAATCAGCCCCAGCATTTT CASSSLDNQPQHF
TRBJ1-1 13 NA NA TRBV7-7 TGTGCCAGCAGCCCAGGGGTGGGCACTGAAGCTTTCTTT CASSPGVGTEAFF
TRBJ2-5 15 NA NA TRBV9 TGTGCCAGCAGCTTACGACAGGTACCCCAAGAGACCCAGTACTTC CASSLRQVPQETQYF
TRBJ1-2 13 NA NA TRBV6-6 TGTGCCAGCACTTTAACCGGGGAATATAGCTACACCTTC CASTLTGEYSYTF
TRBJ1-3 15 NA TRBD1 TRBV11-3 TGTGCCAGCAGCCCCGGACAGGGACCAGGAAACACCATATATTTT CASSPGQGPGNTIYF
TRBJ2-1 12 medium-sized NA TRBV14 TGTGCCAGCAGCCGTGACAGGAAAGAGCAGTTCTTC CASSRDRKEQFF
TRBJ1-5 13 NA NA TRBV19 TGTGCCAGTAGTATTACGCAAACAGGTCCCCAGCATTTT CASSITQTGPQHF
TRBJ2-3 14 NA NA TRBV3-1/TRBV3-2 TGTGCCAGCTCCGGAGAAGCTAGCACAGATACGCAGTATTTT CASSGEASTDTQYF
TRBJ2-7 14 NA NA TRBV5-1 TGCGCCAGCAGCTCGGGGGACAGTCCCTACGAGCAGTACTTC CASSSGDSPYEQYF
TRBJ1-3 15 NA NA TRBV6-4 TGTGCCAGCAGTGACCGGACTAGGGCTGGAAACACCATATATTTT CASSDRTRAGNTIYF
TRBJ1-1 13 NA TRBD1 TRBV6-5 TGTGCCAGCAGGGACAGGGCTTTCACTGAAGCTTTCTTT CASRDRAFTEAFF
TRBJ1-2 12 NA TRBD1 TRBV25-1 TGTGCCAGCAGACGACAGGGGGCTGGCTACACCTTC CASRRQGAGYTF
TRBJ2-1 15 NA TRBD2 TRBV11-3 TGTGCCAGCAGCCCCGGACCCTTAGCGGGGAATGAGCAGTTCTTC CASSPGPLAGNEQFF
TRBJ2-5 14 NA NA TRBV7-9 TGTGCCAGCAGCCCGTTGACTGTGCAAGAGACCCAGTACTTC CASSPLTVQETQYF
TRBJ2-1 16 NA TRBD2 TRBV5-6 TGTGCCAGCAGCTTCCCTAGCGGGGGTCCCTACAATGAGCAGTTCTTC CASSFPSGGPYNEQFF
TRBJ2-2 17 once TRBD1 TRBV4-2 TGTGCCAGCAGCCAAGGGAGACCCGGGACAGGGAGCGGGGAGCTGTTTTTT CASSQGRPGTGSGELFF
TRBJ1-1 13 NA NA TRBV3-1/TRBV3-2 TGTGCCAGCAGCCAAGGAGGGAGAACTGAAGCTTTCTTT CASSQGGRTEAFF
TRBJ2-2 14 NA NA TRBV6-5 TGTGCCAGCACTTGGACAGCGAACACCGGGGAGCTGTTTTTT CASTWTANTGELFF
TRBJ2-7 14 NA TRBD1 TRBV19 TGTGCCAGTAGTATAGGAACACAGGGGACCGAGCAGTACTTC CASSIGTQGTEQYF
TRBJ2-7 15 NA NA TRBV15 TGTGCCACCAGGGAAGGGGCAGGCCTCGCCTACGAGCAGTACTTC CATREGAGLAYEQYF
TRBJ2-2 15 NA TRBD2 TRBV6-2/TRBV6-3 TGTGCCAGCAGCAAGACTAGCGGGAACACCGGGGAGCTGTTTTTT CASSKTSGNTGELFF